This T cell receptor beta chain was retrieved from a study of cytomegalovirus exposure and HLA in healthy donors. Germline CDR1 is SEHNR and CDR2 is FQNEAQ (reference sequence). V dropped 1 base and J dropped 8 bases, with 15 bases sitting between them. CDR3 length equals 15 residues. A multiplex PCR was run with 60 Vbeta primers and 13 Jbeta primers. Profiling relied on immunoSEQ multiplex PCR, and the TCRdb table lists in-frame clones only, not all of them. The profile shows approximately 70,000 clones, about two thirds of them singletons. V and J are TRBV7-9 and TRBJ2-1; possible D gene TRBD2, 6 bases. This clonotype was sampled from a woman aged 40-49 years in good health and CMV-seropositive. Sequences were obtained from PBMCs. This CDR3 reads CASSLDVGGSDEQFF. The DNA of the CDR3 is TGTGCCAGCAGCTTAGATGTCGGGGGAAGCGATGAGCAGTTCTTC.